This entry describes one TCR beta chain. The CDR3 is 12 residues long. CDR1 SNHLY and CDR2 FYNNEI come from the germline V gene. V lost 8 bases, J lost 8 bases, and 7 bases stayed unmatched. This sample stems from a study of blood T cell repertoires in COVID-19. Sequencing used immunoSEQ multiplex PCR; TCRdb keeps in-frame clones, though not all of them. The sample holds 85,000 to 120,000 clones, 60% to 85% seen once. This chain links TRBV2 with TRBJ1-2, with 8 bases aligning to TRBD1. This sequence originates from a man at least 80 years old with COVID-19, enrolled during active disease. Material: peripheral blood. CDR3 sequence reads: CASYRGEGGYTF. DNA for the CDR3: TGTGCCAGCTACAGGGGGGAAGGAGGCTACACCTTC.